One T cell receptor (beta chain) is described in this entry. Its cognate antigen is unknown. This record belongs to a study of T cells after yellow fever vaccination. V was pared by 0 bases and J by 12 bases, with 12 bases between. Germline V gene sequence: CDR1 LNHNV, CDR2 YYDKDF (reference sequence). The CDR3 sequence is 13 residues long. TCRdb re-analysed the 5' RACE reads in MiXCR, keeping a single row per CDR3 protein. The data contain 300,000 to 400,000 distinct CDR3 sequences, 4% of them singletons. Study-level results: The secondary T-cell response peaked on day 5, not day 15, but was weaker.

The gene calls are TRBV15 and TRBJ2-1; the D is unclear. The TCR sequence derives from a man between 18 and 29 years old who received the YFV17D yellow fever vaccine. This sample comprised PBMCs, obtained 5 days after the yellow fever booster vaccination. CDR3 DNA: TGTGCCACCAGCAGAGAAGTTGGAGCGTCGCAGTTCTTC. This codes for CATSREVGASQFF.